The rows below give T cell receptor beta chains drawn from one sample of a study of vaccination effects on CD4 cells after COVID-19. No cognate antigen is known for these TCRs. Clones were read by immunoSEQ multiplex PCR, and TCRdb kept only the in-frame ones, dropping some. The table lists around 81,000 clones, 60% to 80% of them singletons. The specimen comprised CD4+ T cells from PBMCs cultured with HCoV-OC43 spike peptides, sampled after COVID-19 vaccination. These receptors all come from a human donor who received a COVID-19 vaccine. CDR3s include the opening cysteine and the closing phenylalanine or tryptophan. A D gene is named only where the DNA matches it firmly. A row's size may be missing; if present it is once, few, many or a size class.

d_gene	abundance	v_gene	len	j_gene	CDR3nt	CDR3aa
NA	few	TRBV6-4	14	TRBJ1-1	TGTGCCAGCAGGGCCAGGGGAGCTAACACTGAAGCTTTCTTT	CASRARGANTEAFF
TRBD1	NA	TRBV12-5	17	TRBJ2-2	TGTGCTAGTGGCCCTAAGTCCGGGACAGACATCACCGGGGAGCTGTTTTTT	CASGPKSGTDITGELFF
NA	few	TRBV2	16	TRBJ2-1	TGTGCCACCCTGTTGCTGGGAGGTTTCCGAGGTGATGAGCAGTTCTTC	CATLLLGGFRGDEQFF
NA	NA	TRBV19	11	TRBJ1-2	TGTGCCAGTAGTATAAACTCTGGCTACACCTTC	CASSINSGYTF
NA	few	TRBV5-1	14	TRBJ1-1	TGCGCCAGCAGCTCGGGCCTCAACATGGCTGAAGCTTTCTTT	CASSSGLNMAEAFF
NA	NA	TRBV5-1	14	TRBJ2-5	TGCGCCAGCAGCTTTCAGGGGCGGCAAGAGACCCAGTACTTC	CASSFQGRQETQYF
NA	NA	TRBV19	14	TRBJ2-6	TGTGCCAGTAGGGCCGGCTCTGGGGCCAACGTCCTGACTTTC	CASRAGSGANVLTF
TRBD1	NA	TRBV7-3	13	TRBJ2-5	TGTGCCAGCAGCTTAGGACAGGGAAGGGACCAGTACTTC	CASSLGQGRDQYF
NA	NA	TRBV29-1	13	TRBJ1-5	TGCAGCGTTGGGACGGACAACAATCAGCCCCAGCATTTT	CSVGTDNNQPQHF
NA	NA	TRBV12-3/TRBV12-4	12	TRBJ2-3	TGTGCCAGAACCCAGGGCACAGATACGCAGTATTTT	CARTQGTDTQYF